These 27 T cell receptor beta chains share one sample of origin, sequenced in a study of T-cell memory formation after mild COVID-19. TCRdb used MiXCR to reprocess the 5' RACE reads, holding one entry per CDR3 protein. This sample has about 290,000 distinct CDR3 sequences, with approximately 15% found just once. The sample comprised PBMCs or a T cell subset sorted from them (not recorded which). The receptor set was obtained from a man aged 18 to 29 who had mild COVID-19 (a few samples of this study predate the infection). Cell type and time point are not known.

This clonotype has only a few counts. The V call is TRBV18, the J call TRBJ2-7; 8 nucleotides match TRBD1. The CDR3 extends over 14 amino acids. V shed 4 bases and J 2 bases; nucleotides not matched to a gene: 4. Per the germline V gene, CDR1 is KGHSH and CDR2 is LQKENI. CDR3 amino acids: CASSLGTGPYEQYV. CDR3 DNA sequence: TGTGCCAGCTCACTCGGGACAGGACCCTACGAGCAGTACGTC.

J is TRBJ2-5 and V is TRBV29-1; D might be TRBD2 (6 bases). Germline CDR1 SQVTM, CDR2 ANQGSEA. V was cut by 3 bases and J by 5 bases, with 13 bases left in between. The CDR3 has 13 amino acids. The DNA for the CDR3 is TGCAGCGTTGACGGGGCGGGGATGGAGACCCAGTACTTC. Encoded protein: CSVDGAGMETQYF. Drawing the rest from reference TRBV29-1 and TRBJ2-5, the complete variable domain is SAVISQKPSRDICQRGTSLTIQCQVDSQVTMMFWYRQQPGQSLTLIATANQGSEATYESGFVIDKFPISRPNLTFSTLTVSNMSPEDSSIYLCSVDGAGMETQYFGPGTRLLVL.

The rearrangement uses TRBV5-1 and TRBJ2-1, with 11 positions matching TRBD2. The trim removed 5 bases at V and 2 bases at J, leaving 3 bases unmatched. The germline V gene has CDR1 SGHRS and CDR2 YFSETQ. This CDR3 has 15 amino acids. CDR3 coding DNA: TGCGCCAGCAGAATAGCGGGGGGGCCCTACAATGAGCAGTTCTTC. It codes for CASRIAGGPYNEQFF.

This clonotype was counted a single time. Its ends do not fully match the called genes, so a read error is possible. The V and J genes are TRBV7-3 and TRBJ1-6, with D unresolved. The CDR3 extends over 13 amino acids. CDR1 is SGHTA, CDR2 FQGTGA, per germline. The CDR3 here is CASSLRRNSPLRF. The CDR3 DNA reads TGTGCCAGCAGCCTCAGACGCAATTCACCCCTCCGCTTT.

The chain employs TRBV30 and TRBJ2-7; unclear D gene. This CDR3 is 13 amino acids long. CDR1 GTSNPN and CDR2 SVGIG come from the germline V gene (reference sequence). Trimming stripped 2 bases from V and 0 bases from J, with 8 bases between. This CDR3 reads CAWSYDASYEQYF. The DNA for the CDR3 is TGTGCCTGGAGTTATGACGCCTCCTACGAGCAGTACTTC. The whole variable domain, filled in from reference TRBV30 and TRBJ2-7, reads SQTIHQWPATLVQPVGSPLSLECTVEGTSNPNLYWYRQAAGRGLQLLFYSVGIGQISSEVPQNLSASRPQDRQFILSSKKLLLSDSGFYLCAWSYDASYEQYFGPGTRLTVT.

The chain joins TRBV10-3 to TRBJ2-2, with a tentative D call TRBD2 (5 bases). CDR3 size: 13 residues. V lost 10 bases, J lost 6 bases, and 15 bases lay in between. CDR1 and CDR2 from the germline V gene are ENHRY and SYGVKD. CDR3 amino acids: CATLRVVPGELFF. The CDR3, as DNA: TGTGCCACGTTGAGGGTAGTTCCCGGGGAGCTGTTTTTT.

The chain combines TRBV6-1 with TRBJ2-5; unclear D gene. The CDR3 length is 13 residues. V lost 8 bases and J lost 2, with 12 bases in between. Germline assignment: CDR1 MNHNS and CDR2 SASEGT. CDR3 sequence: CASVSGGQETQYF. In nucleotides, the CDR3 is TGTGCCAGCGTTTCGGGCGGACAAGAGACCCAGTACTTC.

The chain has TRBV3-1 and TRBJ1-2; 8 bases map to TRBD1. The J segment lost 7 bases and the V segment lost 4 bases, leaving 11 bases of the junction unmatched. The CDR3 consists of 15 residues. Germline values: CDR1 LGHDT, CDR2 YNNKEL (reference sequence). This CDR3 is CASSPRDRRPSGYTF. CDR3 DNA: TGTGCCAGCAGCCCCCGGGACAGGAGACCCTCTGGCTACACCTTC.

This clonotype appeared a few times. The chain joins TRBV5-1 to TRBJ2-5, with D possibly being TRBD2 (5 bases). Germline loops: CDR1 SGHRS, CDR2 YFSETQ. The CDR3 extends over 14 amino acids. Trimming shortened V by 4 bases and J by 2 bases, and 12 bases separated the two germline ends. Here the CDR3 reads CASSQAGIQETQYF. The CDR3 nucleotides are TGCGCCAGCAGCCAGGCCGGGATACAAGAGACCCAGTACTTC.

This clonotype was picked up a small number of times. The chain employs TRBV6-2 or TRBV6-3 and TRBJ2-7; 10 positions match TRBD1. CDR3 size: 16 residues. The junction had 5 bases not matched to a gene; V was cut back by 0 bases and J by 3 bases. Germline V gene data show CDR1 as MNHEY and CDR2 as SVGEGT. CDR3 bases: TGTGCCAGCAGTTACTCCTCCGGGACAGGGGACTACGAGCAGTACTTC. It specifies CASSYSSGTGDYEQYF.

This clonotype was detected many times. This chain links TRBV20-1 with TRBJ2-5; the match to TRBD2 covers 11 bases. The CDR3 covers 13 residues. The J segment lost 3 bases and the V segment lost 6 bases, leaving 3 bases of the junction unmatched. CDR1 is DFQATT, CDR2 SNEGSKA, per germline (reference sequence). CDR3 loop: CSAPSGGKETQYF. The CDR3 DNA reads TGCAGTGCCCCTAGCGGGGGGAAAGAGACCCAGTACTTC.

A few counts support this clonotype. The genes are TRBV2 and TRBJ2-7; D is perhaps TRBD1 (6 bases). Trimming cost V 3 bases and J 2 bases, with 11 bases left between them. CDR3 size: 14 residues. CDR1 is SNHLY and CDR2 is FYNNEI in the germline V gene. The CDR3 DNA reads TGTGCCAGCAGTGAGGGACACGGCACCTACGAGCAGTACGTC. Translation: CASSEGHGTYEQYV.

A single count supports this clonotype. The J gene is TRBJ1-2, the V gene TRBV7-2; TRBD1 might be the D (5 bases). Germline V gene lookup returns CDR1 SGHTA and CDR2 FQGNSA. This CDR3 region has 16 residues. V gave up 1 base and J gave up 3 bases, with 15 bases separating them. CDR3 protein: CASSLEFWGDDYGYTF. The CDR3 nucleotides read TGTGCCAGCAGCTTAGAGTTCTGGGGGGACGACTATGGCTACACCTTC.

The chain links TRBV6-5 to TRBJ1-3; D is unresolved. The V gene's germline CDR1 is MNHEY and CDR2 SVGAGI. The germline V and J ends were trimmed by 6 bases and 0 bases, with 9 bases remaining between them. The CDR3 runs 14 residues. The CDR3 here is CASRVTTSGNTIYF. CDR3 DNA sequence: TGTGCCAGCAGGGTAACGACCTCTGGAAACACCATATATTTT.

Only a few counts were recorded for this clonotype. The chain uses TRBV14 and TRBJ2-3; TRBD1 is a possible D gene (7 bases). Germline CDR1 is SGHDN and CDR2 is FVKESK. This CDR3 region has 15 residues. Trimming left V 3 bases short and J 1 base short, with 11 bases between. CDR3 nucleotide sequence: TGTGCCAGCAGCCAGAGGAGGGGGCGCACAGATACGCAGTATTTT. Its protein product is CASSQRRGRTDTQYF.

This clonotype has a handful of counts. This sequence joins TRBV5-1 and TRBJ2-5; 8 bases are a match to TRBD2. This CDR3 has 13 amino acids. Germline V gene sequence: CDR1 SGHRS, CDR2 YFSETQ. The V gene end was trimmed by 7 bases and the J gene end by 5 bases; junction bases not matched to a gene: 7. The chain's CDR3 is CASATSGVETQYF. DNA of the CDR3: TGCGCCAGCGCCACTAGCGGCGTGGAGACCCAGTACTTC.

This chain links TRBV7-8 with TRBJ1-1; D remains ambiguous. This CDR3 contains 13 residues. Trimming took 6 bases from V and 1 from J, leaving 9 bases between them. Germline V gene lookup returns CDR1 SGHVS and CDR2 FQNEAQ. The CDR3 sequence: CASREDGNTEAFF. DNA for the CDR3: TGTGCCAGCAGAGAAGACGGGAACACTGAAGCTTTCTTT.

This clonotype was counted a few times. The chain employs TRBV20-1 and TRBJ1-6; D ambiguous. The CDR3 length is 16 residues. The germline CDR1 and CDR2 sequences are DFQATT and SNEGSKA (reference sequence). Trimming left V 2 bases short and J 5 bases short, with 16 bases between. This chain's CDR3 is CSARPLGVNNNSPLHF. The CDR3 DNA reads TGCAGTGCTAGACCCCTCGGGGTGAATAATAATTCACCCCTCCACTTT.

This rearrangement joins TRBV5-6 to TRBJ2-5, with D perhaps TRBD1 or TRBD2 (6 bases each). The germline V gene has CDR1 SGHDT and CDR2 YYEEEE. The V and J ends lost 0 bases and 5 bases respectively, with 14 bases between them. The CDR3 extends over 15 amino acids. In DNA form, the CDR3 reads TGTGCCAGCAGCTTGGCTGGGGGGCGTCGGGAGACCCAGTACTTC. Its protein is CASSLAGGRRETQYF.

The chain joins TRBV5-1 to TRBJ2-1; 8 nucleotides match TRBD1. Per the germline V gene, CDR1 is SGHRS and CDR2 is YFSETQ. The V gene end was trimmed by 2 bases and the J gene end by 6 bases; junction bases not matched to a gene: 7. This CDR3 comprises 15 residues. In nucleotides, the CDR3 is TGCGCCAGCAGCTTCGGAGACAGGGGCAGCAATGAGCAGTTCTTC. Its protein product is CASSFGDRGSNEQFF.

The chain recombines TRBV15 with TRBJ1-2; no clear D. CDR1 is LNHNV, CDR2 YYDKDF, per germline (reference sequence). CDR3 length: 17 amino acids. V was shortened by 0 bases and J by 2 bases, with 16 bases between the two germline ends. This CDR3 reads CATSRDRIGRPNYGYTF. Written as DNA, the CDR3 is TGTGCCACCAGCAGAGATCGAATAGGACGGCCAAACTATGGCTACACCTTC.

This clonotype occurred a few times. This sequence joins TRBV5-1 and TRBJ1-1; TRBD1 might be the D (5 bases). V was pared by 4 bases and J by 4 bases, with 17 bases between. Germline V gene lookup returns CDR1 SGHRS and CDR2 YFSETQ. This CDR3 spans 15 amino acids. The CDR3 region is CASSPPGGGGTEAFF. DNA for the CDR3: TGCGCCAGCAGCCCGCCCGGGGGGGGAGGCACTGAAGCTTTCTTT.

The chain combines TRBV9 with TRBJ1-3; D gene ambiguous. There are 14 residues in the CDR3. V shed 2 bases and J shed 3 bases, with 9 bases lying between them. The germline gives CDR1 SGDLS, CDR2 YYNGEE. The CDR3 nucleotides are TGTGCCAGCAGCGTTACCGATGGTGGAAACACCATATATTTT. Translation gives CASSVTDGGNTIYF.

Many counts were recorded for this clonotype. V is TRBV20-1 and J is TRBJ1-5, with D perhaps TRBD1 (5 bases). V lost 2 bases to trimming and J lost 3 bases, with 14 bases between them. The CDR3 spans 15 residues. Per germline, CDR1 DFQATT and CDR2 SNEGSKA (reference sequence). CDR3 sequence: CSARPPARVNQPQHF. In DNA form, the CDR3 reads TGCAGTGCTAGACCCCCCGCCAGGGTCAATCAGCCCCAGCATTTT.

The CDR3 DNA is TGCGCCAGCAGCTTTCGCCGCGCGGGGTCCTACAATGAGCAGTTCTTC. Encoded protein: CASSFRRAGSYNEQFF. V gene TRBV5-1 combines with J gene TRBJ2-1; D might be TRBD2 (6 bases). The CDR3 consists of 16 residues. Germline loops: CDR1 SGHRS, CDR2 YFSETQ. Trimming took off 2 bases at V and 1 base at J, with 13 bases between the two ends.

This clonotype was counted only a few times. The CDR3 sequence: CASSQEYVTYEQYF. The DNA of the CDR3 is TGCGCCAGCAGCCAAGAATATGTGACTTACGAGCAGTACTTC. The V gene is TRBV4-3, the J gene TRBJ2-7; D is uncertain. The ends were cut back, 0 bases at V and 4 bases at J, with 10 bases in the middle. CDR3 length: 14 residues. Germline lookup yields CDR1 LGHNA and CDR2 YSLEER.

This clonotype was found many times. The V call is TRBV4-2, the J call TRBJ2-1, with TRBD2 matching over 10 bases. CDR3 length equals 15 residues. Trimming cost V 7 bases and J 4 bases; bases outside gene matches: 7. Per germline, CDR1 LGHNA and CDR2 YNFKEQ. The CDR3 loop is CASTPSGGQYNEQFF. CDR3 DNA sequence: TGTGCCAGCACCCCTAGCGGGGGCCAATACAATGAGCAGTTCTTC.